This is a list of T cell receptor beta chains from one sample in a study of OX40 agonist ivuxolimab in advanced cancers. TCRdb's copy holds only in-frame clones and misses some; the assay was immunoSEQ multiplex PCR. The profile shows approximately 31,000 clones, roughly 87% of them singletons. Sequenced here: CD4+ or CD8+ T cells sorted from blood, sampled in a trial of the OX40 agonist ivuxolimab. The receptors were sampled from an adult with an advanced solid tumor such as melanoma, head and neck, liver or kidney cancer. Each CDR3 is given with its conserved first and last residue. D genes are given only for firm matches.

>TRBD2|TRBV6-5|TRBJ2-1
CASSYSSGGTYNEQFF
TGTGCCAGCAGTTACTCATCGGGAGGAACCTACAATGAGCAGTTCTTC
>.|TRBV7-2|TRBJ2-7
CASSSGTGYEQYF
TGTGCCAGCAGCTCGGGTACCGGTTACGAGCAGTACTTC
>TRBD1|TRBV11-2|TRBJ2-7
CASSLGQGDYEQYF
TGTGCCAGCAGCTTAGGACAGGGGGACTACGAGCAGTACTTC
>.|TRBV7-5|TRBJ1-5
CVRRGCCWGHQIEPQHF
TGTGTCAGAAGGGGGTGTTGCTGGGGCCACCAAATTGAGCCCCAGCATTTT
>.|TRBV6-4|TRBJ2-3
CASSDSRDTQYF
TGTGCCAGCAGTGACTCGAGGGATACGCAGTATTTT
>.|TRBV15|TRBJ2-7
CATSRGLESYEQYF
TGTGCCACCAGCAGGGGGCTCGAGTCCTACGAGCAGTACTTC
>.|TRBV5-4|TRBJ2-7
CASSLGTPREQYF
TGTGCCAGCAGCTTGGGTACCCCTCGAGAGCAGTACTTC
>.|TRBV19|TRBJ2-1
CASSGDLYNEQFF
TGTGCCAGTAGTGGGGATCTTTACAATGAGCAGTTCTTC
>.|TRBV29-1|TRBJ1-2
CSAPWGSGGYTF
TGCAGCGCTCCTTGGGGGTCGGGCGGCTACACCTTC
>.|TRBV19|TRBJ1-4
CASSINLGRGEKLFF
TGTGCCAGTAGTATAAATCTCGGCCGGGGTGAAAAACTGTTTTTT
>TRBD1|TRBV19|TRBJ2-1
CASSVADRGHNEQFF
TGTGCCAGTAGTGTAGCCGACAGGGGCCACAATGAGCAGTTCTTC
>.|TRBV5-8|TRBJ2-1
CASSLWVGASFEQFF
TGTGCCAGCAGCTTGTGGGTTGGGGCATCCTTTGAGCAGTTCTTC
>TRBD1|TRBV27|TRBJ1-4
CASSSYTGGSQKLFF
TGTGCCAGCAGTTCATATACAGGGGGAAGCCAAAAACTGTTTTTT
>TRBD1|TRBV11-2|TRBJ2-7
CASSVQGQGYEQYF
TGTGCCAGCAGCGTACAGGGACAGGGTTACGAGCAGTACTTC
>.|TRBV6-1|TRBJ1-3
CASSEAGYGNTIYF
TGTGCCAGCAGTGAGGCAGGGTACGGAAACACCATATATTTT
>.|TRBV9|TRBJ2-7
CASSVGVSYEQYF
TGTGCCAGCAGCGTAGGAGTCTCCTACGAGCAGTACTTC
>.|TRBV6-5|TRBJ1-5
CASSPGSNQPQHF
TGTGCCAGCAGCCCAGGAAGCAATCAGCCCCAGCATTTT
>TRBD1|TRBV10-1|TRBJ2-2
CATSQGAGELFF
TGCGCCACCTCACAGGGGGCGGGGGAGCTGTTTTTT
>.|TRBV28|TRBJ2-3
CASSFTVTTDTQYF
TGTGCCAGCAGTTTCACAGTTACCACAGATACGCAGTATTTT
>.|TRBV27|TRBJ1-2
CASSLSGSSNYGYTF
TGTGCCAGCAGTTTATCGGGAAGCTCTAACTATGGCTACACCTTC
>.|TRBV18|TRBJ2-7
CASSPAGKPYEQYF
TGTGCCAGCTCACCGGCGGGAAAACCCTACGAGCAGTACTTC
>TRBD1|TRBV6-5|TRBJ1-3
CASSSTGTGNTIYF
TGTGCCAGCAGTTCGACAGGGACCGGAAACACCATATATTTT
>TRBD1|TRBV14|TRBJ2-7
CASSSRGQGSYEQYF
TGTGCCAGCAGCTCAAGGGGACAGGGATCCTACGAGCAGTACTTC
>.|TRBV30|TRBJ1-5
CAWSELANQPQHF
TGTGCCTGGAGTGAGCTTGCGAATCAGCCCCAGCATTTT
>.|TRBV15|TRBJ2-7
CATSRDQAYEQYF
TGTGCCACCAGCAGAGATCAAGCCTACGAGCAGTACTTC
>.|TRBV28|TRBJ1-5
CASSFRGINSNQPQHF
TGTGCCAGCAGTTTCCGGGGGATCAATAGCAATCAGCCCCAGCATTTT
>.|TRBV11-3|TRBJ2-7
CASSFGRNYEQYF
TGTGCCAGCAGCTTCGGACGGAACTACGAGCAGTACTTC
>.|TRBV4-1|TRBJ2-7
CASSQDRAGAYEQYF
TGCGCCAGCAGCCAAGACAGGGCCGGGGCCTACGAGCAGTACTTC